Included here is one TCR beta chain sequence, with context. The data were taken from a study of control samples from healthy donors and cancer patients. CDR1 and CDR2 from the germline V gene are KGHSH and LQKENI. The CDR3 runs 16 residues. J gave up 4 bases and V 1 base, and 9 bases lay outside the gene matches. Sequenced by immunoSEQ multiplex PCR; TCRdb stores in-frame clones only, minus some. The table has around 120,000 clones, about 87% seen once. The clonotype was recovered from a man aged 55 to 69 in good health. The gene calls are TRBV18 and TRBJ1-1; 7 bases are a match to TRBD1. The sequencing sample was made of blood. The chain's CDR3 is CASSPQGSGGGTEAFF. CDR3 DNA sequence: TGTGCCAGCTCACCACAGGGCTCAGGGGGAGGCACTGAAGCTTTCTTT.